This T cell receptor beta chain was sequenced during a study of T cell repertoires in cytomegalovirus infection. TCRdb passed the reads through MiXCR, listing each CDR3 protein once. The table includes a few hundred thousand distinct CDR3 sequences, around 40% detected once. Only a few counts were recorded for this clonotype. Its antigen remains unidentified. The clonotype was recovered from a human donor in good health (CMV status not recorded). Some clones in this sample may be carry-over from other donors' samples. The material was cultured PBMCs, obtained from culture after CMV antigen stimulation.

CDR3 loop: CASSGYTGELFF. The CDR3 coding sequence is TGTGCCAGCTCCGGGTACACCGGGGAGCTGTTTTTT. The chain couples TRBV19 to TRBJ2-2; D gene unclear. Germline V gene data show CDR1 as LNHDA and CDR2 as SQIVND (reference sequence). The V and J ends lost 9 bases and 3 bases respectively, with 8 bases between them. The CDR3 is 12 amino acids.